The clone carrying this TCR beta chain was counted a few times. The CDR3 extends over 13 amino acids. Trimming left V 4 bases short and J 1 base short, with 8 bases between. Looked up from germline, CDR1 is MNHEY and CDR2 is SVGEGT. This specimen comes from a study of early T cells in non-severe SARS-CoV-2 infection. Overall study: The chains were unpaired, and the sequenced material was bulk RNA from unsorted whole blood.

Individual cDNA molecules were tagged with unique molecular identifiers. TCRdb re-called the 5' RACE reads with MiXCR, one entry per CDR3 protein. The profile shows roughly 46,000 distinct CDR3 sequences, around a tenth of them singletons. This receptor was obtained from an adult who was a healthcare worker with PCR-confirmed SARS-CoV-2 infection or an uninfected control (not recorded which). The genes are TRBV6-2 or TRBV6-3 and TRBJ2-7; no reliable D call. Source: whole blood, taken at baseline. The CDR3 loop is CASSSTDSYEQYF. In nucleotides, the CDR3 is TGTGCCAGCAGTTCTACAGATTCCTACGAGCAGTACTTC.